This TCR beta chain came from a study of T cells in Graves' hyperthyroidism and ophthalmopathy. Whole-study findings and limits: The model's output predicted ophthalmopathy at a median of around 7 months prior to onset.

Exclusion of a patient resulted from uncontrolled infection, other autoimmune disease, pregnancy or lactation. It was RNA transcripts that yielded the amplified TCR beta CDR3 regions. Researchers ran a first-round RT-PCR on the TCR CDR3 using the HTBI primer set. TCRdb fed the multiplex PCR reads into MiXCR, producing one record per CDR3 protein. The sample has more than 500,000 distinct CDR3 sequences, approximately 49% seen once. On this clonotype itself: Its specificity is unknown. A much larger clone differs by one base, so this may be a read error.

The receptor comes from an adult woman with Graves' disease, either hyperthyroidism or ophthalmopathy (not recorded which). The specimen sequenced was peripheral blood or thyroid tissue (not recorded which).

CDR3 sequence reads: CVSSDDYSNSYEQYF. CDR3 nucleotides: TGTGTCAGCAGCGACGACTACTCGAATTCCTACGAGCAGTACTTC. The chain is built from TRBV7-8 and TRBJ2-7; TRBD2 might be the D (5 bases). CDR3 length: 15 amino acids. The V gene's germline CDR1 is SGHVS and CDR2 FQNEAQ.